This T cell receptor beta chain was captured by sequencing in a study of PD-1 blockade in classical Hodgkin lymphoma. Study overall: Intravenous delivery of nivolumab at 3 mg/kg to patients occurred every 2 weeks. Regarding the study as a whole: Diminished baseline TCR diversity has been reported in newly diagnosed patients relative to healthy donors.

Remarks on this clone: Antigen: not known.

There was relapse after autologous stem cell transplantation in every patient, and there was variation in brentuximab vedotin exposure. Best overall response was complete response, partial response or progressive disease in these relapsed/refractory classical Hodgkin lymphoma patients. The data were produced by immunoSEQ multiplex PCR, yet TCRdb's version contains in-frame clones alone and is incomplete. Of approximately 27,000 clones in the sample, 70% to 90% were seen once. Germline V CDR1 and CDR2: GTSNPN, SVGIG (reference sequence). Between the trimmed V and J ends, which lost 2 bases and 9 bases, there was a span of 11 bases. This CDR3 is built from 12 residues.

The chain links TRBV30 to TRBJ2-4; D not resolved. This clonotype originated in a human donor with classical Hodgkin lymphoma. The sequencing here drew on peripheral blood mononuclear cells (PBMCs), taken at baseline. CDR3 residues: CAWSPSVGIQYF. CDR3 DNA sequence: TGTGCCTGGAGTCCCTCTGTCGGCATTCAGTACTTC.